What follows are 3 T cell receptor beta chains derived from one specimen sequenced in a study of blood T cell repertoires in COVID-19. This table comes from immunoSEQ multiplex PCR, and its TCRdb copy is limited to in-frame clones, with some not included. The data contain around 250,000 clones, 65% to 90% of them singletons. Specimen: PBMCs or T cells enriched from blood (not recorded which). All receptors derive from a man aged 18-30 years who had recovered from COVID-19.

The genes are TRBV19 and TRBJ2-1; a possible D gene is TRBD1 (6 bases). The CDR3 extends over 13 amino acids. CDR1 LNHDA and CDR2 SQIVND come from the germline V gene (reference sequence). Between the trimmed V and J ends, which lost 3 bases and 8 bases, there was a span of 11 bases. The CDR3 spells CASSIGTSDEQFF. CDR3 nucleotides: TGTGCCAGTAGTATCGGGACATCCGATGAGCAGTTCTTC.

The CDR3 here is CSVWQGEKLFF. The CDR3 DNA is TGCAGTGTCTGGCAGGGTGAAAAACTGTTTTTT. V is TRBV20-1 and J is TRBJ1-4; perhaps TRBD1 as D (5 bases). Looked up from germline, CDR1 is DFQATT and CDR2 is SNEGSKA (reference sequence). The CDR3 is 11 residues long. The V end was cut by 7 bases, the J end by 7 bases, with 10 bases between.

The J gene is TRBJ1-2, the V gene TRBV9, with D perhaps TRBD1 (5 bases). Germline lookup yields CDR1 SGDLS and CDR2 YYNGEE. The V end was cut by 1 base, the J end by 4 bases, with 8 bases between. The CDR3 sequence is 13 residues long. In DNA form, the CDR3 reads TGTGCCAGCAGCGTACAGGGACTCTATGGCTACACCTTC. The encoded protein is CASSVQGLYGYTF.